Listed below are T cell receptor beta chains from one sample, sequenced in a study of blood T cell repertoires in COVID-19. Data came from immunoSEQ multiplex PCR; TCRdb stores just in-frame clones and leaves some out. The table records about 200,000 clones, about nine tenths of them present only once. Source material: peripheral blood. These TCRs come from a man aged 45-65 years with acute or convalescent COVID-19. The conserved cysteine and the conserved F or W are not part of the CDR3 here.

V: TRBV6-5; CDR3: ASSYSNGHMAY
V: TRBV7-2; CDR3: ASSYRGRGNQPQH
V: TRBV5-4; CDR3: ASSPSSAGSGANVLT
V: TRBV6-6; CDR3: ASTRLRAPLLNEKLF
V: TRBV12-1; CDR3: ASRVSVQLYEQY
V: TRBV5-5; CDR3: ASSRDSRNQPQH
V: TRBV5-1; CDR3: ASSLGLVGDTQY
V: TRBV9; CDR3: ASSVGRGSTDTQY
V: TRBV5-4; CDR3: ASSPGTTSGGTEAF
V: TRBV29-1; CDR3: GRSNGQGLSYEQY
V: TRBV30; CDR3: AWRGGQANSPLH
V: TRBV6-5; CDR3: ASSPGTALWPQH
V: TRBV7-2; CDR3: ASSYSTQGYT
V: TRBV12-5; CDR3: ASGLGIRQGAEAF
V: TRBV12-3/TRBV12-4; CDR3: ASSDSGQSQH
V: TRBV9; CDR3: ASSAVAGLEQF
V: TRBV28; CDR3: ASSPSRDYGYT
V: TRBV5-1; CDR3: ASSLAAGTYNEQF
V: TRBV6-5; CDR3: ASSYGLLANTGELF
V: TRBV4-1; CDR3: ASTNPPGGKLF
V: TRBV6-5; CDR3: ASSRQGGNQPQH
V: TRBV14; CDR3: ASSQELGTGYYEQY
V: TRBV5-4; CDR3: ASSLDRGTGVTETQY
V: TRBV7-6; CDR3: ASSLAAAGLNYGYT
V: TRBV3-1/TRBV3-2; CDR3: ASSPGTGVNYGYT
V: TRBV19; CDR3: ASTWGRNSNQPQH
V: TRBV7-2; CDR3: ASSLASGDYEQY
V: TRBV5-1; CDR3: ASSPGGWNTQY
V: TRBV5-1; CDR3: ASRNPGGPDGETQY
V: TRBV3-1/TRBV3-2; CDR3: ASSQSRAISGNTIY
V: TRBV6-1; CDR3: ASSEVIEKLF
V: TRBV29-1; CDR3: SVEVGRGFQYNEQF
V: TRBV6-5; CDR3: ASSYSDTPLH
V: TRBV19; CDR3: ASSISGGLESPLH
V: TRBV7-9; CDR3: ASSTRTGGHDNSPLH
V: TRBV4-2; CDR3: ASSQDRDRDYGYT
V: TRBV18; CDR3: ASSPGVGTGGNSPLH
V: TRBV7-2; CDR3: ASSLTGPLNTEAF
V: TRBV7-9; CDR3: ASSSPRGPNGYT
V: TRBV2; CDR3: ASRSGTGRRAQH
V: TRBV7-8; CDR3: ASSLVLAGTQEQF
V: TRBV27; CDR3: ASSQHRDYNSPLH
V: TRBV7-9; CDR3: ASSLVPTMTNYGYT
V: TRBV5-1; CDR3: ASSPGAGPWGEQF
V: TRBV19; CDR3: ASSMDRFTGELF